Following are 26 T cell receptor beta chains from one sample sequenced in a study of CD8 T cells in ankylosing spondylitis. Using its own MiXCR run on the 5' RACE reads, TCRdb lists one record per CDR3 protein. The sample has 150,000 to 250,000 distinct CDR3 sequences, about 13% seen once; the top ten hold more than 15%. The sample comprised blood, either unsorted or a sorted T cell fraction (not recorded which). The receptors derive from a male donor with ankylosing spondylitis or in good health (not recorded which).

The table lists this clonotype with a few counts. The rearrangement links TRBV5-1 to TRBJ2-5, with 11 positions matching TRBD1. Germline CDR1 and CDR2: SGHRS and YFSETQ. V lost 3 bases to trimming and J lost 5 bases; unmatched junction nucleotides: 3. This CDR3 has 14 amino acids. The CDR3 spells CASSSGQGAETQYF. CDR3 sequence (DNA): TGCGCCAGCAGCTCAGGACAGGGGGCGGAGACCCAGTACTTC.

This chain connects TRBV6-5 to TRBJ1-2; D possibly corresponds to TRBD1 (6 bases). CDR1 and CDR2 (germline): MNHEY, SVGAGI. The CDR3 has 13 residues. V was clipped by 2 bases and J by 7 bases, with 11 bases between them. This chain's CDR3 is CASSYRGGVGYTF. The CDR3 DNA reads TGTGCCAGCAGTTACAGGGGGGGCGTTGGCTACACCTTC.

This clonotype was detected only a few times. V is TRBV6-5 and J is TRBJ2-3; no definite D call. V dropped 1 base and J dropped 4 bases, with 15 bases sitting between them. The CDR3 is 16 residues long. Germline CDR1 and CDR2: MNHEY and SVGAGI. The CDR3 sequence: CASSYYRALSADTQYF. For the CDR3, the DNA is TGTGCCAGCAGTTACTACCGGGCCCTCAGCGCAGATACGCAGTATTTT.

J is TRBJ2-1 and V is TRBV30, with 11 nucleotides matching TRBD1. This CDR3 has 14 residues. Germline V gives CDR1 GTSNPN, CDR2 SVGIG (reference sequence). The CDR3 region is CAAPPGTGGNEQFF. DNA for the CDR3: TGTGCTGCTCCTCCCGGGACAGGGGGCAATGAGCAGTTCTTC.

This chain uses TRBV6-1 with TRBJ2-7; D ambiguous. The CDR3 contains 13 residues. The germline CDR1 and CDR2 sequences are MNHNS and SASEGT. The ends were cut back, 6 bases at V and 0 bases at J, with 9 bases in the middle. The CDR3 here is CASRGSGSYEQYF. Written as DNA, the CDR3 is TGTGCCAGCAGGGGCTCAGGCTCCTACGAGCAGTACTTC.

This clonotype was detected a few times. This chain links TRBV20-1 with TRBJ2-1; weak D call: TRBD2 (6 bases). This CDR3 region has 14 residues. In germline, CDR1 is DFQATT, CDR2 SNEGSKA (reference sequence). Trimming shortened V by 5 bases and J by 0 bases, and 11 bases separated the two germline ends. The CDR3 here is CSAPRENSYNEQFF. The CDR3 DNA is TGCAGTGCTCCCCGGGAGAACTCCTACAATGAGCAGTTCTTC.

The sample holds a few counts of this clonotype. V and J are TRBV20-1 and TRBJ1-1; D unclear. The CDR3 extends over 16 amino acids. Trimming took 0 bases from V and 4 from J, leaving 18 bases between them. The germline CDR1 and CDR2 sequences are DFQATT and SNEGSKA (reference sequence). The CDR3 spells CSARDERALRATEAFF. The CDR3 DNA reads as TGCAGTGCTAGAGATGAGCGGGCTCTACGGGCCACTGAAGCTTTCTTT.

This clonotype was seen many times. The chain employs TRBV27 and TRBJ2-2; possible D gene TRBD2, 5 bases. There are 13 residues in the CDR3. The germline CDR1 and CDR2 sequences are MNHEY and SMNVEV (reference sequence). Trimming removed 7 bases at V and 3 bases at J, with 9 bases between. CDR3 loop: CASKEVDTGELFF. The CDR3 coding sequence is TGTGCCAGCAAGGAGGTTGACACCGGGGAGCTGTTTTTT.

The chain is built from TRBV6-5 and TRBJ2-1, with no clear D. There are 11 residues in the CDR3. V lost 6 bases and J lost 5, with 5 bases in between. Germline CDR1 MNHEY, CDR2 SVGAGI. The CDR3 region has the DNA TGTGCCAGCAGGGAGAACAATGAGCAGTTCTTC. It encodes CASRENNEQFF.

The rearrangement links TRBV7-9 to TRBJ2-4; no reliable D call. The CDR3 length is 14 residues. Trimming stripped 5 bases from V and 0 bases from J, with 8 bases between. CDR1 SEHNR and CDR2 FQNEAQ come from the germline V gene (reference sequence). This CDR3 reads CASSTAVAKNIQYF. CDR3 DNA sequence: TGTGCCAGCAGCACGGCCGTAGCCAAAAACATTCAGTACTTC.

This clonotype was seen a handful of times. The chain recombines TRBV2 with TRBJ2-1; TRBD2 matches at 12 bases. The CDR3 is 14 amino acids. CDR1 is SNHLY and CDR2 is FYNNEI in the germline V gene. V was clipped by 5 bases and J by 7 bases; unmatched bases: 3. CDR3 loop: CASSRLAGGNEQFF. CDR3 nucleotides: TGTGCCAGCAGTCGTCTAGCGGGAGGGAATGAGCAGTTCTTC.

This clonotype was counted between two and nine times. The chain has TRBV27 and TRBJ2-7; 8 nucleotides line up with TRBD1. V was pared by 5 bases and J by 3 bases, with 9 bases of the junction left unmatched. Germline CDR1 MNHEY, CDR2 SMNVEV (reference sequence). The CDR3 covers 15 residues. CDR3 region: CASSPQTTGVYEQYF. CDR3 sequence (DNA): TGTGCCAGCAGTCCCCAGACGACAGGGGTCTACGAGCAGTACTTC.

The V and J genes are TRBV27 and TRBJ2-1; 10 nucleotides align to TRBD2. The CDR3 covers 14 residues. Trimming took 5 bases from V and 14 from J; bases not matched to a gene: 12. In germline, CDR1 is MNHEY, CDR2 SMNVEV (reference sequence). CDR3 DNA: TGTGCCAGCAGTGGTTCTAGCGGGAGTCCCAGCGAGTTCTTC. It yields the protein CASSGSSGSPSEFF.

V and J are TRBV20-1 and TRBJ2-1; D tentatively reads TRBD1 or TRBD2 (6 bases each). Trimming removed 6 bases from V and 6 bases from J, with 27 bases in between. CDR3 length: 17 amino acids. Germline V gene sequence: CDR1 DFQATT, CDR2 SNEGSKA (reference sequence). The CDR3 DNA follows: TGCAGTGCCTCCCCCCGGGGGCTGGGGTTTTTTCGCAATGAGCAGTTCTTC. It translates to CSASPRGLGFFRNEQFF.

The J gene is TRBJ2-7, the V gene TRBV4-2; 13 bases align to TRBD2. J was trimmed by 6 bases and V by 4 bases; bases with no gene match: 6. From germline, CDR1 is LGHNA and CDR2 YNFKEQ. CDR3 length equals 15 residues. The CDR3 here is CASSPTGTSGIEQYF. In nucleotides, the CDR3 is TGTGCCAGCAGCCCGACGGGGACTAGCGGGATCGAGCAGTACTTC.

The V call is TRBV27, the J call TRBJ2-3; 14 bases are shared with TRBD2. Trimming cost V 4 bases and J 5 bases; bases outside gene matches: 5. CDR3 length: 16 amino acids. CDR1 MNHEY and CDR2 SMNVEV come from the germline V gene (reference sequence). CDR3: CASSSRTSGGRDTQYF. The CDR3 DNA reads TGTGCCAGCAGTTCCCGGACTAGCGGGGGGCGAGATACGCAGTATTTT.

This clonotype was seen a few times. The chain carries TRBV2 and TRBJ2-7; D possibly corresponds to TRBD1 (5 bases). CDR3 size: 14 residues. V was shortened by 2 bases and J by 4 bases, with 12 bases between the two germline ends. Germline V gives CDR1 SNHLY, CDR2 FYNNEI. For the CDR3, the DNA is TGTGCCAGCAGTGAAAGGGCCAGGGTGTACGAGCAGTACTTC. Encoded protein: CASSERARVYEQYF.

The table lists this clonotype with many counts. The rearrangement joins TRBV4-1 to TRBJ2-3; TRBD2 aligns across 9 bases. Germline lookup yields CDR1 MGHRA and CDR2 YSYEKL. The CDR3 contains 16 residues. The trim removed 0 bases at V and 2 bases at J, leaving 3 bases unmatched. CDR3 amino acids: CASSQETSGTTDTQYF. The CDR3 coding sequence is TGCGCCAGCAGCCAAGAGACTAGCGGTACCACAGATACGCAGTATTTT.

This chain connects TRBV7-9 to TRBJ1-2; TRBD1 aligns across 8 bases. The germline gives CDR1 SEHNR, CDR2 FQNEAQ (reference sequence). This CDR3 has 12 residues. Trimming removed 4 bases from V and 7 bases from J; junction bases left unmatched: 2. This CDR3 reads CASSWTGFGYTF. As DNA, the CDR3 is TGTGCCAGCAGCTGGACAGGGTTTGGCTACACCTTC.

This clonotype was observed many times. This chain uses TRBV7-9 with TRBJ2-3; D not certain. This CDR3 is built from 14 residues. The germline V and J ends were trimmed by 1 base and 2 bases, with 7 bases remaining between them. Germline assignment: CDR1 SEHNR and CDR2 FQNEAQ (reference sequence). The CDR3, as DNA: TGTGCCAGCAGCTTAGAGATACTCACAGATACGCAGTATTTT. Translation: CASSLEILTDTQYF.

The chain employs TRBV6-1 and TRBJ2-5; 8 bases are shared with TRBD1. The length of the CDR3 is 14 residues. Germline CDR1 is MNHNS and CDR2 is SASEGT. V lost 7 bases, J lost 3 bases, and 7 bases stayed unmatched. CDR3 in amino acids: CASTGTGYEETQYF. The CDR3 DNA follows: TGTGCCAGCACCGGGACAGGATACGAAGAGACCCAGTACTTC.

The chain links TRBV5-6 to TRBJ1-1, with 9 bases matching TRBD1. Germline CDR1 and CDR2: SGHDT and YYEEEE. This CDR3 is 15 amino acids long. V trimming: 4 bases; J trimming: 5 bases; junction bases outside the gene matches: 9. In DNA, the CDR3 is TGTGCCAGCAGCGGTACGGGACAGGGAGGGACTGAAGCTTTCTTT. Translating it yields CASSGTGQGGTEAFF.

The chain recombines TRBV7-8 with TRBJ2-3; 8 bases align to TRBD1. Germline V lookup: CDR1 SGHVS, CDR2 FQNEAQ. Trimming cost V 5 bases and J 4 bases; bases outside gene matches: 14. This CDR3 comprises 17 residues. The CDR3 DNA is TGTGCCAGCAGCCCGAACCGAGGACAGGGATTGGCAGATACGCAGTATTTT. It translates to CASSPNRGQGLADTQYF.

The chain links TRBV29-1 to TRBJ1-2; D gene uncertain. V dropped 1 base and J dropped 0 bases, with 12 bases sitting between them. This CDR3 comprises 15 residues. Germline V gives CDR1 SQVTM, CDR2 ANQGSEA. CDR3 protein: CSVEGLRLANYGYTF. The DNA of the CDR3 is TGCAGCGTTGAAGGTCTAAGACTTGCTAACTATGGCTACACCTTC.

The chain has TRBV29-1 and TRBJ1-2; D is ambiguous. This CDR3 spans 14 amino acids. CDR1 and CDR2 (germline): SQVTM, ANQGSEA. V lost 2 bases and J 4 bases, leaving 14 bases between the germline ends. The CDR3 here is CSVENFRNSYGYTF. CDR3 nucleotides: TGCAGCGTTGAAAACTTCCGGAATTCCTATGGCTACACCTTC.

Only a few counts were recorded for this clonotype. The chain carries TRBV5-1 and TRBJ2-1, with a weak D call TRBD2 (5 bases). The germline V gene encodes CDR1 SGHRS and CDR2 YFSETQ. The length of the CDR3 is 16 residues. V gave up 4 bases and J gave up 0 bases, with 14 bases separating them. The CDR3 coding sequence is TGCGCCAGCAGCCAAGAGGGCGATGGCTCCTACAATGAGCAGTTCTTC. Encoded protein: CASSQEGDGSYNEQFF.